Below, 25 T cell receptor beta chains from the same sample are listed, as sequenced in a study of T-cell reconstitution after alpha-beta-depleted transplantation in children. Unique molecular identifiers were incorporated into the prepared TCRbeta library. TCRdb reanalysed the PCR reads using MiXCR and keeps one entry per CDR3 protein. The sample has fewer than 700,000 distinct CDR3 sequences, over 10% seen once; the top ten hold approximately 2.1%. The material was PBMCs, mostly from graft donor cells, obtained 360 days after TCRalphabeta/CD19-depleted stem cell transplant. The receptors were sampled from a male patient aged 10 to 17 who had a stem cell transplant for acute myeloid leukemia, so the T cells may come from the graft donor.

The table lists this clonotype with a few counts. The CDR3 DNA follows: TGTGCCAGCAGCACACCTAGGGGAGCTTTCTTT. Its protein is CASSTPRGAFF. V is TRBV2 and J is TRBJ1-1, with a tentative D call TRBD1 (5 bases). Trimming removed 6 bases at V and 10 bases at J, with 12 bases between. This CDR3 region has 11 residues. The V gene's germline CDR1 is SNHLY and CDR2 FYNNEI.

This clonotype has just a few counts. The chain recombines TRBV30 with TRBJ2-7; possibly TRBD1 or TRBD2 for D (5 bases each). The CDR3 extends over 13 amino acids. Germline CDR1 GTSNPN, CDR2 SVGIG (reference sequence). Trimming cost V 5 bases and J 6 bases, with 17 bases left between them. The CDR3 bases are TGTGCCTGGGCCCCGACAGACTACGGCGAGCAGTACTTC. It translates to CAWAPTDYGEQYF.

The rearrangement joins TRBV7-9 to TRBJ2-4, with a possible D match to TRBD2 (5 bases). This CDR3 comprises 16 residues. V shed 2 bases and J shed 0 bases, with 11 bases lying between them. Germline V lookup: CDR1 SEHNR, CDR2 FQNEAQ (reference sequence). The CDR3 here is CASSLRAGLAKNIQYF. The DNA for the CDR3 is TGTGCCAGCAGCTTAAGGGCAGGACTAGCCAAAAACATTCAGTACTTC.

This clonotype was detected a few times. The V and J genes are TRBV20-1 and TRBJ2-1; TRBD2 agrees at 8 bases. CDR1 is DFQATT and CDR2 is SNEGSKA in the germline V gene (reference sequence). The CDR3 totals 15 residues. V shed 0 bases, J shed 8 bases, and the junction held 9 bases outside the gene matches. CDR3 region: CSARERGGRTYEQFF. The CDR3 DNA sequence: TGCAGTGCTAGAGAACGAGGCGGGAGGACCTATGAGCAGTTCTTC.

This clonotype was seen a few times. The CDR3 DNA is TGTGCCAGCAGCTCCCGACAGGATGAGCAGTTCTTC. It translates to CASSSRQDEQFF. This sequence joins TRBV7-8 and TRBJ2-1; D might be TRBD1 (6 bases). The V gene lost 4 bases and the J gene lost 8 bases, with 9 bases spanning the gap. Per the germline V gene, CDR1 is SGHVS and CDR2 is FQNEAQ. The CDR3 loop spans 12 amino acids.

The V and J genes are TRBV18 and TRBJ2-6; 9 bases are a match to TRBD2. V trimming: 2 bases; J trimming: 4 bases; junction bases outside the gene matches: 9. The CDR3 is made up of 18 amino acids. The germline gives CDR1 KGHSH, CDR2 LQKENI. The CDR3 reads CASSPEIAGVTGANVLTF. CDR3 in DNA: TGTGCCAGCTCACCAGAGATAGCGGGAGTGACGGGGGCCAACGTCCTGACTTTC.

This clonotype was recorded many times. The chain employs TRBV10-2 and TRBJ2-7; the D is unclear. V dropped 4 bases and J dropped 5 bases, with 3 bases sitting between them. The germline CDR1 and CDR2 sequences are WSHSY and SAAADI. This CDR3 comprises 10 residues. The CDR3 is CASSAHEQYF. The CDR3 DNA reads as TGCGCCAGCAGTGCCCACGAGCAGTACTTC.

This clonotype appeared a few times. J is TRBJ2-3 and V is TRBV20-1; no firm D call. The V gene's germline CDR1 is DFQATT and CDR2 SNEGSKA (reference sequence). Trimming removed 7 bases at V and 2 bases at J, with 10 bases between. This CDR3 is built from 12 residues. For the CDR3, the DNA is TGCAGTGTGGCTGCCATCACAGATACGCAGTATTTT. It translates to CSVAAITDTQYF.

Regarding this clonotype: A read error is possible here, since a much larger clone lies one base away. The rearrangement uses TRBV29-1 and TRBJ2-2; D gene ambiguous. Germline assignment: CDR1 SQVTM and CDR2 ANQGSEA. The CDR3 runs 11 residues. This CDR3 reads CSVSNTRELFF. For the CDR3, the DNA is TGCAGCGTTTCGAACACCAGGGAGCTGTTTTTT.

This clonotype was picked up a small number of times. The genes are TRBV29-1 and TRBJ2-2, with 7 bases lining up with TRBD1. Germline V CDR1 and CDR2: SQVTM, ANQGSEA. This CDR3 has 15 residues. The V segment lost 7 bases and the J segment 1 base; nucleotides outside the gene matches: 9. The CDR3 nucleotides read TGCAGCGCCAGGACAGGAGATAGGAACACCGGGGAGCTGTTTTTT. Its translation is CSARTGDRNTGELFF.

The CDR3 DNA is TGTGCCTGGAGTCTATCTCGGACTAGTCACTACTCCTACGAGCAGTACTTC. It codes for CAWSLSRTSHYSYEQYF. The chain uses TRBV30 and TRBJ2-7; 7 bases align to TRBD2. V trimming: 2 bases; J trimming: 0 bases; junction bases outside the gene matches: 13. The germline V gene has CDR1 GTSNPN and CDR2 SVGIG (reference sequence). CDR3 length: 17 amino acids.

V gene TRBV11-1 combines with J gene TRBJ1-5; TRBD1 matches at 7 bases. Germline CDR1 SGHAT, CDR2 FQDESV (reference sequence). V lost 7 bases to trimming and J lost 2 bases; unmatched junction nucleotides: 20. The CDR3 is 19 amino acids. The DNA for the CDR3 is TGTGCCAGCACCCACTCGTCGGCAGGGGGTTCAGGAGGCAATCAGCCCCAGCATTTT. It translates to CASTHSSAGGSGGNQPQHF.

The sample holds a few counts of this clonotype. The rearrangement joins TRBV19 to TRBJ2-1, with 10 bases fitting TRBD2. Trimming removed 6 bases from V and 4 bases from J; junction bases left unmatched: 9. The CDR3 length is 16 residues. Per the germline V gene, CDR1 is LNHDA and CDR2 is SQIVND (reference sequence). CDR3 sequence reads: CASSQPSGSGYNEQFF. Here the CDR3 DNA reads TGTGCCAGTAGCCAACCTAGCGGGAGTGGTTACAATGAGCAGTTCTTC.

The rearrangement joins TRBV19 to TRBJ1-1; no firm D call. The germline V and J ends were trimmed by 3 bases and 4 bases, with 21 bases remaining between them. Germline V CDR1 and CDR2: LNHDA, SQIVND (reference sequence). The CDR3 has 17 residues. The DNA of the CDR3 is TGTGCCAGTAGTATTGGTCCCATTAAGAAGAGAAGCACTGAAGCTTTCTTT. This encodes CASSIGPIKKRSTEAFF.

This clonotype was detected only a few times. In DNA, the CDR3 is TGCAGTGCTAGACGGCTCGGGACAGGGGGCAGTGAGCAGTTCTTC. This codes for CSARRLGTGGSEQFF. This chain connects TRBV20-1 to TRBJ2-1; 12 nucleotides align to TRBD1. The V gene's germline CDR1 is DFQATT and CDR2 SNEGSKA (reference sequence). The trim removed 2 bases at V and 9 bases at J, leaving 8 bases unmatched. The CDR3 extends over 15 amino acids.

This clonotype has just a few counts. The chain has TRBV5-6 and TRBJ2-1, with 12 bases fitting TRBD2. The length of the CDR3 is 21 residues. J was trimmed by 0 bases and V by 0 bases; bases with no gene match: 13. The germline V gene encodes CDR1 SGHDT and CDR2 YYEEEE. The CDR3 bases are TGTGCCAGCAGCTTGGCCGGTAGCGGGACTAGCGGGCCCAGCTCCTACAATGAGCAGTTCTTC. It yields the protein CASSLAGSGTSGPSSYNEQFF.

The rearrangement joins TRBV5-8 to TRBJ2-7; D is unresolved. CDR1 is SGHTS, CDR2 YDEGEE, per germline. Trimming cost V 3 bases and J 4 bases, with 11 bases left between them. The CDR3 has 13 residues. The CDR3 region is CASSSLLRYEQYF. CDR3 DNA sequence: TGTGCCAGCAGCTCCTTACTACGATACGAGCAGTACTTC.

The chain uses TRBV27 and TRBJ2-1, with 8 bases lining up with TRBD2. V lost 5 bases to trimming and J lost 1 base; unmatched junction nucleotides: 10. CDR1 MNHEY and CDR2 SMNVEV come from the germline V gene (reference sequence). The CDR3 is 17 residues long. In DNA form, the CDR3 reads TGTGCCAGCAGTGGGCAAAGCGGGGGCCAATCCTACAATGAGCAGTTCTTC. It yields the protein CASSGQSGGQSYNEQFF.

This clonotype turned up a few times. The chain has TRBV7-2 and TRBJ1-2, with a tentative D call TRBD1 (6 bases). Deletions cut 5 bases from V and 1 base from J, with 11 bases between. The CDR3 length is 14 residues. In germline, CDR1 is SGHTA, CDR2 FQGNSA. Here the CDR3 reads CASSPQGFNYGYTF. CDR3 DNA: TGTGCCAGCAGCCCACAGGGATTTAACTATGGCTACACCTTC.

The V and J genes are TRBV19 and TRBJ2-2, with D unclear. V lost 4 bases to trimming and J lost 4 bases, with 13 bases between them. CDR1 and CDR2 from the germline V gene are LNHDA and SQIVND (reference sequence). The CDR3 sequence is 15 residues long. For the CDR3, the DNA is TGTGCCAGTAGTAATGTGGGAACCATCACCGGGGAGCTGTTTTTT. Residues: CASSNVGTITGELFF. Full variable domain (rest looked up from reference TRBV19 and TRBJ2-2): DGGITQSPKYLFRKEGQNVTLSCEQNLNHDAMYWYRQDPGQGLRLIYYSQIVNDFQKGDIAEGYSVSREKKESFPLTVTSAQKNPTAFYLCASSNVGTITGELFFGEGSRLTVL.

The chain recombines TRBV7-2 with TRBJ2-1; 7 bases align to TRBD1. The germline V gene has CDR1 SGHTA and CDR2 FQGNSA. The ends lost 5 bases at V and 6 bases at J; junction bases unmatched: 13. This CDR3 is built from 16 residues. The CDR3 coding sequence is TGTGCCAGCAGCCCCTCTGTAGACAGGGAAAGCAATGAGCAGTTCTTC. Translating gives CASSPSVDRESNEQFF.

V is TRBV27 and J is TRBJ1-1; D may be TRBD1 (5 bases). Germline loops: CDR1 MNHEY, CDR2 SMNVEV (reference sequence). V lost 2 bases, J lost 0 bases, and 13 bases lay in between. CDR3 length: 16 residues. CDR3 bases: TGTGCCAGCAGTTTAAGGGGAATATGGGTGAACACTGAAGCTTTCTTT. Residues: CASSLRGIWVNTEAFF.

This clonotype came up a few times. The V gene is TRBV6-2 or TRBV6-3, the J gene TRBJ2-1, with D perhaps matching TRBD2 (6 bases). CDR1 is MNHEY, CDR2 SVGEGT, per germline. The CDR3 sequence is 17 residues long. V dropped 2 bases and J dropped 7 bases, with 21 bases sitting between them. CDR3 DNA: TGTGCCAGCAGTTACCACCGACTAGACCCTAAACATAATGAGCAGTTCTTC. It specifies CASSYHRLDPKHNEQFF.

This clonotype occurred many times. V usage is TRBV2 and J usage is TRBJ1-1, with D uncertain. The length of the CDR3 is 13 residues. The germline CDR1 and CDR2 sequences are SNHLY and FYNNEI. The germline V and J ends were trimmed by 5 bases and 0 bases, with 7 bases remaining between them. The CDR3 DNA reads TGTGCCAGCAGTCTTAGTATGAACACTGAAGCTTTCTTT. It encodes CASSLSMNTEAFF.

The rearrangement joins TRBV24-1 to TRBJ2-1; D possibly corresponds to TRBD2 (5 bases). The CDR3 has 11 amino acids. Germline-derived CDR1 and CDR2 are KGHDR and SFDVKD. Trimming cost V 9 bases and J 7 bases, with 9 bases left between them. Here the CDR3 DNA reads TGTGCCACCCGCTCGGGGAATGAGCAGTTCTTC. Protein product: CATRSGNEQFF.